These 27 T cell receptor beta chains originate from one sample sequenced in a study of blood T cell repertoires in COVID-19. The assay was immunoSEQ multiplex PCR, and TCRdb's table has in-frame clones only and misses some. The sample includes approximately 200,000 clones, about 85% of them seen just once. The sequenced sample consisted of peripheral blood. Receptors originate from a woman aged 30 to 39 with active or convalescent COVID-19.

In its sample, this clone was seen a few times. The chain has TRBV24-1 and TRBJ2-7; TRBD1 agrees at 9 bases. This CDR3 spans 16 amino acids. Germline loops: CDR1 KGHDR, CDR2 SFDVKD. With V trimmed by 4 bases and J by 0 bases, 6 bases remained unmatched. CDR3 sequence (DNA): TGTGCCACCAGTGAGACCGGGACAGGGAGCTCCTACGAGCAGTACTTC. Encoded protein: CATSETGTGSSYEQYF.

CDR3 amino acids: CASSLDSPKRTTGELFF. CDR3 in DNA: TGTGCCAGCAGCTTGGACAGTCCCAAAAGAACCACCGGGGAGCTGTTTTTT. The V call is TRBV5-4, the J call TRBJ2-2, with D hard to call. V was clipped by 0 bases and J by 4 bases, with 16 bases between them. Germline values: CDR1 SGHNT, CDR2 YYREEE (reference sequence). The CDR3 spans 17 residues.

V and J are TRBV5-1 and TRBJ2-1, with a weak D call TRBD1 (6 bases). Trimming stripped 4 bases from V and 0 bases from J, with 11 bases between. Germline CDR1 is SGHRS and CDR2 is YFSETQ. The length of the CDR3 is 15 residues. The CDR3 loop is CASSGGRSSYNEQFF. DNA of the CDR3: TGCGCCAGCAGCGGGGGCAGGAGCTCCTACAATGAGCAGTTCTTC.

The CDR3 DNA reads TGTGCCAGCAGTTTAGGGACTTCATATGGCTACACCTTC. Translating it yields CASSLGTSYGYTF. The V gene is TRBV27, the J gene TRBJ1-2; a weak D match, TRBD1 (5 bases). Germline V gene lookup returns CDR1 MNHEY and CDR2 SMNVEV (reference sequence). This CDR3 has 13 amino acids. Trimming removed 2 bases at V and 5 bases at J, with 9 bases between.

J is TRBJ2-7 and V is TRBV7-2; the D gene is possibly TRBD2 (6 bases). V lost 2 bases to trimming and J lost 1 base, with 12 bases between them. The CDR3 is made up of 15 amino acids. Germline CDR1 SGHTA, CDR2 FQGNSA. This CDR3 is CASSLPGDKSYEQYF. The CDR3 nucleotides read TGTGCCAGCAGCTTACCGGGAGACAAGTCCTACGAGCAGTACTTC.

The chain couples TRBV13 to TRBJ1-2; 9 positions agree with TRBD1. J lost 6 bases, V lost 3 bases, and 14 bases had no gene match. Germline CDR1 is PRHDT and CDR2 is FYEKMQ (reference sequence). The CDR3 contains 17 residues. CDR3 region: CASSFKYLRDREDGYTF. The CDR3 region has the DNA TGTGCCAGCAGCTTTAAATACCTCCGGGACAGGGAAGATGGCTACACCTTC.

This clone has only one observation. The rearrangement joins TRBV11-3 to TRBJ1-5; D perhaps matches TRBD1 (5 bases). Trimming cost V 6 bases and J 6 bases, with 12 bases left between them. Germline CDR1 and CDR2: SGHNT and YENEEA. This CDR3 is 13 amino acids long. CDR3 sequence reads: CASSHGGGQPQHF. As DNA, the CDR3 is TGTGCCAGCAGTCACGGGGGGGGTCAGCCCCAGCATTTT. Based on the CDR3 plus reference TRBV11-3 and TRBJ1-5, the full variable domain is EAGVVQSPRYKIIEKKQPVAFWCNPISGHNTLYWYLQNLGQGPELLIRYENEEAVDDSQLPKDRFSAERLKGVDSTLKIQPAELGDSAVYLCASSHGGGQPQHFGDGTRLSIL.

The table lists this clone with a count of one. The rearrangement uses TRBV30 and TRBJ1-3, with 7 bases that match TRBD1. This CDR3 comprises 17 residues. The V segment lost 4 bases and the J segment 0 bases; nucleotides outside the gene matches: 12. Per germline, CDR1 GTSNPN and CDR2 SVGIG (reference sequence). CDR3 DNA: TGTGCCTGGACTGAAGGGACAGCGTCAATCTCTGGAAACACCATATATTTT. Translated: CAWTEGTASISGNTIYF.

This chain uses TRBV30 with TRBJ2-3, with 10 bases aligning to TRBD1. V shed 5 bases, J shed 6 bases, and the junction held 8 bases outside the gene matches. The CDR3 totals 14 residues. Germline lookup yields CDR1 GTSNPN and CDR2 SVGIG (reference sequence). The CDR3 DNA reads TGTGCCTGGGGACAGGGGGGCTTGGGCGATACGCAGTATTTT. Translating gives CAWGQGGLGDTQYF.

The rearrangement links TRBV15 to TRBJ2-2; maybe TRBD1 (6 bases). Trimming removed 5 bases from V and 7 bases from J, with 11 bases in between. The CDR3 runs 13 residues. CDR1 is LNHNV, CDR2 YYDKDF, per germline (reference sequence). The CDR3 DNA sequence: TGTGCCACCAGCGTCAGGGGTATCGGGGAGCTGTTTTTT. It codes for CATSVRGIGELFF.

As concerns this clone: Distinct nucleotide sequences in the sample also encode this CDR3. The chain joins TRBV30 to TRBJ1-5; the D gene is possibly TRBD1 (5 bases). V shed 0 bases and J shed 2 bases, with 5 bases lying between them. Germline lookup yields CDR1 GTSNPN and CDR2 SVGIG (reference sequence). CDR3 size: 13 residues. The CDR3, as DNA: TGTGCCTGGAGTGTACAGGGCAATCAGCCCCAGCATTTT. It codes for CAWSVQGNQPQHF.

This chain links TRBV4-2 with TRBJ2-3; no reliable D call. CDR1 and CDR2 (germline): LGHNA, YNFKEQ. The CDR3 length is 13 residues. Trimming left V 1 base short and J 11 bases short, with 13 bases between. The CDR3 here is CASSQAPKLQQYF. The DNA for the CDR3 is TGTGCCAGCAGCCAAGCCCCTAAGCTGCAGCAGTATTTT.

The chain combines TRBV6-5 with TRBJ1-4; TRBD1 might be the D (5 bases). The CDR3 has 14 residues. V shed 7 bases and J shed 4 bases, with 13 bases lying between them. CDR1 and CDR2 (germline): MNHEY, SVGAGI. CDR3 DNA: TGTGCCAGCAAATTGATCAGGGATAATGAAAAACTGTTTTTT. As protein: CASKLIRDNEKLFF.

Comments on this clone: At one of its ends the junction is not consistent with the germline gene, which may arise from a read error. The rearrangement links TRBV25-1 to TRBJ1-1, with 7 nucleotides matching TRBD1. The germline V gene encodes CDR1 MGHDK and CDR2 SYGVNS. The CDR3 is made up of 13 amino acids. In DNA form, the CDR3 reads TGTGCCAGCAGTGAATGGACCGGGACAGTCTATCTTTTT. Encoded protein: CASSEWTGTVYLF.

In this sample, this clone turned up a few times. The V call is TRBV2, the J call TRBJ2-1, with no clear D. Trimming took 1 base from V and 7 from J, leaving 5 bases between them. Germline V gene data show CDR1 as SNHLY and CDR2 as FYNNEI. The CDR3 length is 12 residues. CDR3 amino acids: CASSEDLNEQFF. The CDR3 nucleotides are TGTGCCAGCAGTGAAGACTTAAATGAGCAGTTCTTC. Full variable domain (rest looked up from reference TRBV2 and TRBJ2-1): EPEVTQTPSHQVTQMGQEVILRCVPISNHLYFYWYRQILGQKVEFLVSFYNNEISEKSEIFDDQFSVERPDGSNFTLKIRSTKLEDSAMYFCASSEDLNEQFFGPGTRLTVL.

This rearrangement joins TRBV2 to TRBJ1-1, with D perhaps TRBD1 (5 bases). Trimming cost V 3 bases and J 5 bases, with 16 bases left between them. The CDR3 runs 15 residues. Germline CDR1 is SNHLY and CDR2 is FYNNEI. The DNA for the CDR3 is TGTGCCAGCAGTGATAGGTGGGGGGTTGGGACTGAAGCTTTCTTT. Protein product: CASSDRWGVGTEAFF. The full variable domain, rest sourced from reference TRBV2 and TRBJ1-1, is EPEVTQTPSHQVTQMGQEVILRCVPISNHLYFYWYRQILGQKVEFLVSFYNNEISEKSEIFDDQFSVERPDGSNFTLKIRSTKLEDSAMYFCASSDRWGVGTEAFFGQGTRLTVV.

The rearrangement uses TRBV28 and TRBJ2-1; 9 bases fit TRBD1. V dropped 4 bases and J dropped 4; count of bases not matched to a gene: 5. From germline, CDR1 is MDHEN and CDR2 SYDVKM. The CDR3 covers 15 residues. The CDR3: CASSSYDRGYNEQFF. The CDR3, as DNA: TGTGCCAGCAGTTCTTACGACAGGGGGTACAATGAGCAGTTCTTC.

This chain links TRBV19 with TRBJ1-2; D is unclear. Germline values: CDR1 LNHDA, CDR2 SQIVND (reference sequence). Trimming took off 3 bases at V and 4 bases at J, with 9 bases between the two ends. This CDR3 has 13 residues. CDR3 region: CASSIGPSYGYTF. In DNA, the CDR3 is TGTGCCAGTAGTATTGGGCCGTCCTATGGCTACACCTTC.

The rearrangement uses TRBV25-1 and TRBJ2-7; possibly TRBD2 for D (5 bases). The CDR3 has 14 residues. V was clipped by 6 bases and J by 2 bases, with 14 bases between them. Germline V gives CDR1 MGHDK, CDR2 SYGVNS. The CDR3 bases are TGTGCCAGCAGCGTCTCTGAGGGTCCCTACGAGCAGTACTTC. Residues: CASSVSEGPYEQYF.

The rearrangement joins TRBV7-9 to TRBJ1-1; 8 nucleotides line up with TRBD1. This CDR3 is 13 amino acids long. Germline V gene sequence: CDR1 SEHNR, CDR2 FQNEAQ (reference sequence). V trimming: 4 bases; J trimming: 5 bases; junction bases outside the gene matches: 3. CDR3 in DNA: TGTGCCAGCAGCTACGGGACAGGTACTGAAGCTTTCTTT. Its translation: CASSYGTGTEAFF.

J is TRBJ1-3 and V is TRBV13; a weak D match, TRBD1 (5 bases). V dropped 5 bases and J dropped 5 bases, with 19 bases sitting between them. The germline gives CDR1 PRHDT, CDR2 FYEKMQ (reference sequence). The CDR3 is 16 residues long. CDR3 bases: TGTGCCAGCAGCGCGCAACCGGGACTGGCAAGAAACACCATATATTTT. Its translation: CASSAQPGLARNTIYF.

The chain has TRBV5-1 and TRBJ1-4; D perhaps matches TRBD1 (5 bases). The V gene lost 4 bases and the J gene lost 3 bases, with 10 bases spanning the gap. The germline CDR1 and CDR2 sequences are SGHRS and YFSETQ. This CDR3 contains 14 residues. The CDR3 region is CASSEGAPNEKLFF. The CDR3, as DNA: TGCGCCAGCAGCGAAGGGGCTCCTAATGAAAAACTGTTTTTT.

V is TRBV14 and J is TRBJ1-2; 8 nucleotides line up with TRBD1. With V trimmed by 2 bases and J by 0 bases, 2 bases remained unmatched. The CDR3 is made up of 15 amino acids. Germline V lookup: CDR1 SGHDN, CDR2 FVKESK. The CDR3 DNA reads TGTGCCAGCAGCCAATACAGGGGGGCTAACTATGGCTACACCTTC. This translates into CASSQYRGANYGYTF.

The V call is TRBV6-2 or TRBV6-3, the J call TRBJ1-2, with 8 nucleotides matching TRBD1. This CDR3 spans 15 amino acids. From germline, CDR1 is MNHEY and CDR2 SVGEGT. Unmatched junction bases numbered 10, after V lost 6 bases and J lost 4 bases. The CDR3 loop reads CASSPSGQALYGYTF. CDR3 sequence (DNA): TGTGCCAGCAGCCCCTCGGGACAGGCTCTCTATGGCTACACCTTC.

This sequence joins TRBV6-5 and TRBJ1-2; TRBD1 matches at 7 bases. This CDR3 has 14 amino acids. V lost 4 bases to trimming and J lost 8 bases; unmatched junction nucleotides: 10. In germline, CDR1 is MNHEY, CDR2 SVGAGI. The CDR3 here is CASSWDSQLSGYTF. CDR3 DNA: TGTGCCAGCAGTTGGGACAGTCAACTATCCGGCTACACCTTC.

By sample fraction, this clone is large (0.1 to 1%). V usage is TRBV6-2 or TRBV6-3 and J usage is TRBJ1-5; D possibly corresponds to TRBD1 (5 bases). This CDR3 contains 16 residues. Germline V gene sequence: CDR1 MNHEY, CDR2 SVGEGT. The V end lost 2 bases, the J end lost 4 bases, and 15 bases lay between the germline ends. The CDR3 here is CASSYLDSSLNQPQHF. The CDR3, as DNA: TGTGCCAGCAGTTACCTCGACAGTTCCCTAAATCAGCCCCAGCATTTT.

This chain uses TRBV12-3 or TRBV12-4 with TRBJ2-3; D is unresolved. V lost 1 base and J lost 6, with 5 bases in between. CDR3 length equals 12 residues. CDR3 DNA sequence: TGTGCCAGCAGTTTAGAGCCGGATACGCAGTATTTT. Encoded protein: CASSLEPDTQYF.